The rows below give T cell receptor beta chains drawn from one sample of a study of beta chain features in type 1 diabetes. The data were produced by immunoSEQ multiplex PCR, yet TCRdb's version contains in-frame clones alone and is incomplete. The sample has a few hundred thousand clones; 25% to 30% are singletons. Material for sequencing was central memory CD4+ T cells from blood. The origin of the receptors is a man aged 30 to 39 in good health. Both conserved end residues are part of each CDR3. The D gene is left open where the match is weak. The size of a clone is reported for some rows only, either as once, few or many, or as a class for expanded clones.

>TRBJ2-5|TRBV29-1|-|many
CSVGPPGGETQYF
TGCAGCGTTGGCCCCCCGGGCGGTGAGACCCAGTACTTC
>TRBJ2-5|TRBV25-1|-|-
CASGSYQETQYF
TGTGCCAGCGGCTCCTACCAAGAGACCCAGTACTTC
>TRBJ2-1|TRBV28|-|-
CASSLGHNEQFF
TGTGCCAGCAGTTTAGGGCACAATGAGCAGTTCTTC
>TRBJ2-5|TRBV5-1|-|-
CASSPPSQETQYF
TGCGCCAGCAGCCCCCCGTCCCAGGAGACCCAGTACTTC
>TRBJ1-2|TRBV19|TRBD1|few
CATTPGQGVFGYTF
TGTGCCACCACTCCGGGACAGGGGGTGTTTGGCTACACCTTC
>TRBJ2-5|TRBV7-7|TRBD2|-
CASSLSTSGQETQYF
TGTGCCAGCAGCTTGTCGACTAGCGGGCAAGAGACCCAGTACTTC
>TRBJ1-2|TRBV30|-|-
CAWSGEAEPGYTF
TGTGCCTGGAGTGGTGAGGCCGAACCTGGCTACACCTTC
>TRBJ2-3|TRBV18|-|few
CASSPEPTDTQYF
TGTGCCAGCTCACCGGAGCCAACAGATACGCAGTATTTT
>TRBJ2-1|TRBV5-4|TRBD2|-
CASTSGGYNEQFF
TGTGCCAGCACAAGCGGGGGCTACAATGAGCAGTTCTTC
>TRBJ2-3|TRBV4-3|-|-
CASSQEMTPVRNTQYF
TGCGCCAGCAGCCAAGAGATGACCCCTGTGAGGAATACGCAGTATTTT
>TRBJ2-3|TRBV2|TRBD2|-
CASSRTSGSDTQYF
TGTGCCAGCAGTAGGACTAGCGGGAGTGATACGCAGTATTTT
>TRBJ2-7|TRBV28|-|-
CASQSGPSYEQYF
TGTGCCAGCCAAAGCGGACCTTCCTACGAGCAGTACTTC
>TRBJ1-2|TRBV7-2|TRBD1|-
CASSFRDRGGYTF
TGTGCCAGCAGCTTCCGGGACAGGGGTGGCTACACCTTC
>TRBJ1-2|TRBV25-1|TRBD1|-
CASSPPKGATGGYTF
TGTGCCAGCAGCCCTCCCAAGGGGGCTACGGGTGGCTACACCTTC
>TRBJ2-7|TRBV28|TRBD2|-
CASSSGTSGNVYEQYF
TGTGCCAGCAGTTCCGGGACTAGCGGGAATGTCTACGAGCAGTACTTC
>TRBJ1-1|TRBV28|-|-
CASSQLTEAFF
TGTGCCAGCAGTCAGTTGACTGAAGCTTTCTTT
>TRBJ2-1|TRBV5-1|-|-
CASSLGGSSYNEQFF
TGCGCCAGCAGCTTGGGAGGGAGCTCCTACAATGAGCAGTTCTTC
>TRBJ2-7|TRBV30|-|-
CAWSALSNNEQYF
TGTGCCTGGAGTGCCCTCTCAAACAACGAGCAGTACTTC
>TRBJ2-1|TRBV15|TRBD2|-
CATSREGTSGAYEQFF
TGTGCCACCAGCAGAGAAGGAACTAGCGGGGCGTATGAGCAGTTCTTC
>TRBJ1-1|TRBV2|-|-
CASSRNTEAFF
TGTGCCAGCAGTAGGAACACTGAAGCTTTCTTT
>TRBJ2-7|TRBV4-1|TRBD1|-
CASSQGSPDRAGYEQYF
TGCGCCAGCAGCCAAGGGAGTCCGGACAGGGCTGGATACGAGCAGTACTTC